This TCR beta chain was observed in a study of T-cell memory formation after mild COVID-19. Notes on the study in general: While clones contracting from day 15 to 85 were balanced between CD4 and CD8, later expanders leaned CD4+. Cross-reactive memory appears to have joined, as suggested by some responding clones showing up in pre-infection memory.

CDR1 and CDR2 (germline): MNHEY, SVGAGI. The CDR3 extends over 14 amino acids. Between the trimmed V and J ends, which lost 3 bases and 1 base, there was a span of 8 bases. TCRdb re-derived calls from the 5' RACE reads in MiXCR, one entry per CDR3 protein. This sample has around 300,000 distinct CDR3 sequences, with 13% to 15% found just once. This clonotype has a count of ten or more. As yet, its antigen is unknown. The chain combines TRBV6-5 with TRBJ2-3; D may match TRBD1 or TRBD2 (5 bases each). This TCR was recovered from a man between 18 and 29 years old who had mild COVID-19 (a few samples of this study predate the infection). Cell type and time point are not known. The specimen was PBMCs or a T cell subset sorted from them (not recorded which). The CDR3 region has the DNA TGTGCCAGCAGTTATGGGACGGGCACAGATACGCAGTATTTT. Its protein product is CASSYGTGTDTQYF.